These T cell receptor beta chains were read from a single sample in a study of blood T cells in healthy people across ages. TCRdb itself ran the 5' RACE reads through MiXCR, one entry per CDR3 protein. Of about 800,000 distinct CDR3 sequences in the sample, just under 25% are singletons; the top ten hold around 3.6%. The sample was also reused in another study, on T cells of mothers and their children.

The source material was blood. Receptors were obtained from a boy aged 10-17 years in good health. Each CDR3 is given with its conserved first and last residue. D genes are given only for firm matches. Clone size is stated in some rows and not others, as once, few, many or a class when expanded.

D gene | J gene | clone size | V gene | CDR3 DNA | CDR3 protein
TRBD1 | TRBJ2-7 | few | TRBV28 | TGTGCCAGCAGTCTAAGTGGGACAGAAAAGTACGAGCAGTACTTC | CASSLSGTEKYEQYF
TRBD1 | TRBJ2-7 | few | TRBV12-3/TRBV12-4 | TGTGCCAGCAGGCCGGGGACAGGCCTTTACGAGCAGTACTTC | CASRPGTGLYEQYF
NA | TRBJ2-1 | NA | TRBV5-1 | TGCGCCAGCAGCTTGGGTAGGTGGGATGAGCAGTTCTTC | CASSLGRWDEQFF
NA | TRBJ2-7 | NA | TRBV20-1 | TGCAGTGCCGTAACGAGGACAACCCATTATGCAGGCGAGCAGTACTTC | CSAVTRTTHYAGEQYF
NA | TRBJ1-1 | once | TRBV5-1 | TGCGCCAGCAGATCCGGGAAGAACACTGAAGCTTTCTTT | CASRSGKNTEAFF
NA | TRBJ1-1 | few | TRBV12-3/TRBV12-4 | TGTGCCAGCAGTTTCAATCTGGGGGGGAGGACTGAAGCTTTCTTT | CASSFNLGGRTEAFF
NA | TRBJ2-5 | few | TRBV29-1 | TGCAGCGTCCTGTCCGGTGTGGAAGAGCAGTACTTC | CSVLSGVEEQYF
TRBD2 | TRBJ2-1 | NA | TRBV4-1 | TGCGCCAGCAGCCAAGAAGGACGGACTAGGTCTCCTAATGAGCAGTTCTTC | CASSQEGRTRSPNEQFF
NA | TRBJ2-2 | few | TRBV18 | TGTGCCAGCTCCCTTATCCAGTCGAACACCGGGGAGCTGTTTTTT | CASSLIQSNTGELFF
NA | TRBJ2-3 | once | TRBV25-1 | TGTGCCAGCAGTGAATCGTGGGGCAGACAAGGAAGCACAGATACGCAGTATTTT | CASSESWGRQGSTDTQYF
TRBD1 | TRBJ2-5 | few | TRBV27 | TGTGCCAGCAGTTGGGGGGCCGGGACAGGGGAAGAGACCCAGTACTTC | CASSWGAGTGEETQYF
TRBD1 | TRBJ1-1 | NA | TRBV2 | TGTGCCAGCAGTGCCAACGCAGAACAGGGGGCTACCGAAGCTTTCTTT | CASSANAEQGATEAFF
TRBD2 | TRBJ2-1 | few | TRBV20-1 | TGCAGTACCTTCACTCTAGCGGGGGCTTACAATGAGCAGTTCTTC | CSTFTLAGAYNEQFF
NA | TRBJ2-7 | NA | TRBV20-1 | TGCAGTGCTTCCCCGGGGACATCGGTCGAGCAGTACTTC | CSASPGTSVEQYF
NA | TRBJ2-2 | few | TRBV7-2 | TGTGCCAGCAGCTCCCCTAGAGGAGGGTTGGCCGGGGAGCTGTTTTTT | CASSSPRGGLAGELFF
NA | TRBJ1-2 | once | TRBV20-1 | TGCAGTGCTAGCTACAGGGCTTTTAACTATGGCTACACCTTC | CSASYRAFNYGYTF
NA | TRBJ2-5 | few | TRBV20-1 | TGCAGTGCTAGAGGAGTGGCAGGGAGAGAGACCCAGTACTTC | CSARGVAGRETQYF
NA | TRBJ2-3 | NA | TRBV20-1 | TGCAGTGCTAGTATGAGGGGGGGGAGAGGCACAGATACGCAGTATTTT | CSASMRGGRGTDTQYF
TRBD2 | TRBJ2-7 | few | TRBV4-1 | TGCGCCAGCAGCCAAGCACCAACCGGGGAGGGGTACGAGCAGTACTTC | CASSQAPTGEGYEQYF
NA | TRBJ2-7 | NA | TRBV6-5 | TGTGCCAGCAGTATGACTGATAGGTCCTACGAGCAGTACTTC | CASSMTDRSYEQYF
NA | TRBJ2-1 | NA | TRBV29-1 | TGCAGCGTTGAAGATCGGCGGGACAAGAGTCAGTTCTTC | CSVEDRRDKSQFF